The T cell receptor beta chain under discussion was sequenced for a study of cytomegalovirus exposure and HLA in healthy donors. Whole-study context: The approximately 120 validation repertoires were reported in a later analysis to have been generated on the same platform as the roughly 680 first-cohort repertoires. Notes on the study in general: A classifier reportedly called cytomegalovirus status with high sensitivity and specificity.

The donors belonged to the approximately 120-subject validation cohort, separate from the approximately 700-subject first cohort. About this clone itself: Antigen: not known.

Sequencing used immunoSEQ multiplex PCR; TCRdb keeps in-frame clones, though not all of them. Of around 60,000 clones listed, approximately 94% are singletons. The TCR sequence derives from a man aged 18 to 29 in good health and CMV-seropositive. Sequencing was done on a sample of PBMCs.

CDR3 DNA: TGTGCCAGCAGCCGGGACAGGGGCTACTATAACTATGGCTACACCTTC. This gives the protein CASSRDRGYYNYGYTF. This chain uses TRBV5-4 with TRBJ1-2; 10 bases align to TRBD1. Germline CDR1 is SGHNT and CDR2 is YYREEE (reference sequence). The CDR3 extends over 16 amino acids. V lost 4 bases to trimming and J lost 1 base; unmatched junction nucleotides: 7.